This T cell receptor (beta chain) appears in the sequencing data of a study of T cell changes during pregnancy in multiple sclerosis (dated by TCRdb to between 2018 and 2021). Notes on the research overall: The study examined how the T cell repertoire changed over the course of pregnancy in women with multiple sclerosis.

Library method: the immunoSEQ multiplex PCR assay. TCRdb obtained this table from immuneACCESS and retained in-frame rearrangements with V and J assigned. These tables miss some clones; where compared with another copy, unresolved V genes account for less than half of the shortfall, and the remainder is unexplained. The sample table records 30,000 to 35,000 clones; about nine tenths of these occur just once. The leading ten clones occupy roughly an eighth of the sample. V loses 7 bases of germline sequence and J loses 2 bases, and the interval between the two ends is 18 bases. The CDR3 measures 15 amino acids from cysteine to phenylalanine. Only the CDR3 DNA stays, 45 bases, in frame from base 1. Reading the germline V gene gives CDR1 MDHEN and CDR2 SYDVKM. This clone occurred once. What antigen it recognizes has not been identified. Per-base quality was not reported, and no clone a single base away is much larger than it.

This TCR came from a female donor with multiple sclerosis, enrolled in a pregnancy study. This specimen consisted of CD8+ T cells from peripheral blood mononuclear cells, obtained in the first trimester of pregnancy. Here the chain combines TRBV28 and TRBJ2-7, with a tentative D gene TRBD2 over 6 matching bases. In nucleotides, the sequence is TGTGCCAGCACCTCTCAGAGCGGGCAGCCCTACGAGCAGTACTTC. It specifies CASTSQSGQPYEQYF.